A selection of T cell receptor beta chains follows, all from one sample in a study of shared clonotypes between healthy human individuals. Clones were read by immunoSEQ multiplex PCR, and TCRdb kept only the in-frame ones, dropping some. The sample yields over 300,000 clones, around 87% seen once. Sequenced sample: memory CD8+ T cells sorted from blood. All receptors derive from a man aged 18 to 29 in good health. Each CDR3 is given without its conserved first and last residue.

TRBV7-2	TRBJ1-5	ASSLSTGRNQPQH
TRBV29-1	TRBJ2-1	SVGSAVATEQF
TRBV18	TRBJ1-1	ASSPLSTVNTEAF
TRBV7-8	TRBJ2-2	ASTFDVSGYTGELF
TRBV9	TRBJ1-1	ASSAVLNTEAF
TRBV29-1	TRBJ2-7	SVGGSTSAGDSYEQY
TRBV30	TRBJ2-2	AWSRAPGELF
TRBV4-3	TRBJ1-2	ASSQGGEGYT
TRBV27	TRBJ1-5	ASSYYRVSRPQH
TRBV19	TRBJ2-7	ASSRESGQPSYEQY
TRBV4-1	TRBJ1-2	ASSQQGGVTGPDYGYT
TRBV7-9	TRBJ2-7	ASSFSPGLAGYEQY
TRBV27	TRBJ2-7	ASSFHRGNEQY
TRBV27	TRBJ2-7	ASSPGQNYEQY
TRBV2	TRBJ1-3	ASSAGRTGNTIY
TRBV7-9	TRBJ1-1	ASSDRGYTEAF
TRBV5-6	TRBJ2-7	ASSAGQVAFYEQY
TRBV4-3	TRBJ2-1	ASSQVSSGASYNEQF
TRBV7-9	TRBJ2-5	ASSSAGERRQETQY
TRBV4-3	TRBJ2-5	ASSQDVEETQY
TRBV27	TRBJ2-7	ASSWGISYEQY
TRBV27	TRBJ2-2	ASSQTNTGELF
TRBV29-1	TRBJ2-1	SVDRDSSGVDEQF
TRBV5-1	TRBJ2-7	ASSLDGSSYEQY
TRBV4-1	TRBJ1-2	ASSQDWRGSNYGYT
TRBV14	TRBJ2-7	ASSERDSLYYEQY
TRBV7-9	TRBJ2-1	ASSSKGLTIEQF
TRBV11-2	TRBJ2-5	ASSFGEGEAETQY
TRBV9	TRBJ2-3	ASSPYGAPTDTQY
TRBV11-2	TRBJ2-3	ASSSLTDTQY
TRBV5-5	TRBJ1-5	ATGQGPESPQH
TRBV4-1	TRBJ2-7	ASSQANAGYEQY
TRBV29-1	TRBJ2-7	SVEVQGKEQY
TRBV28	TRBJ2-1	ASSPPGGTYNEQF
TRBV15	TRBJ2-7	ATSSPPGQSYEQY
TRBV7-9	TRBJ2-1	ASSPRDRSYNEQF
TRBV27	TRBJ1-1	ASSYSLNTEAF
TRBV7-9	TRBJ2-3	AYSGTHSGTSPTDTQY
TRBV27	TRBJ2-1	ASSFSSAYNEQF
TRBV6-5	TRBJ2-7	ASSPMNYEQY
TRBV5-4	TRBJ1-2	ASSLAVGYVEGYT
TRBV2	TRBJ2-1	ASSVGLGINEQF
TRBV25-1	TRBJ2-3	ASSLGNTQY
TRBV18	TRBJ2-7	ASSPMDRAYEQY
TRBV5-6	TRBJ2-2	ASSPPGRGATGELF
TRBV11-2	TRBJ2-5	ASGTTGEETQY
TRBV28	TRBJ2-5	ASTLGTRGTQY